The clone carrying this TCR beta chain was recorded at least ten times. Its specificity is not known. Germline lookup yields CDR1 SGHTA and CDR2 FQGNSA. The CDR3 sequence is 13 residues long. The ends were cut back, 5 bases at V and 11 bases at J, with 18 bases in the middle. With a J-beta primer mix and a sample-barcoded 5' primer, a second PCR ran roughly 6 to 11 cycles. A 12-random-nucleotide template-switch adaptor tagged each cDNA molecule. TCRdb called the 5' RACE reads again in MiXCR, with one record for every CDR3 protein. The sample shows around 870,000 distinct CDR3 sequences, 25% to 35% of them seen only once. The data derive from a study of blood T cells in healthy people across ages. General observations from the study: Higher naive T cell percentage went strongly together with higher TCR beta diversity.

The sequenced material came from blood. The receptor was derived from a woman of 80 years or more in good health. The chain is built from TRBV7-2 and TRBJ2-5, with D uncertain. As DNA, the CDR3 is TGTGCCAGCAGCCTACCCGGACGGTCCGTGCAGTACTTC. Protein sequence: CASSLPGRSVQYF.